A single sample is the source of the 32 T cell receptor beta chains below, sequenced in a study of blood T cell repertoires in COVID-19. Repertoires were generated with immunoSEQ multiplex PCR, while TCRdb's copy carries only in-frame clones and drops some. The sample records roughly 160,000 clones, 81% being singletons. The source material was PBMCs or T cells enriched from blood (not recorded which). The source of these receptors is a woman between 35 and 50 years old with acute COVID-19.

This rearrangement joins TRBV7-3 to TRBJ2-1; 9 bases are shared with TRBD2. Losses at the gene ends were 3 bases for V and 4 bases for J; bases not matched to a gene: 7. CDR3 length: 16 amino acids. Germline CDR1 SGHTA, CDR2 FQGTGA. The CDR3, as DNA: TGTGCCAGCAGCTTGGGACTAGCAACGAGGTACAATGAGCAGTTCTTC. Its protein is CASSLGLATRYNEQFF. Full variable domain (outside the CDR3, taken from reference TRBV7-3 and TRBJ2-1): GAGVSQTPSNKVTEKGKYVELRCDPISGHTALYWYRQSLGQGPEFLIYFQGTGAADDSGLPNDRFFAVRPEGSVSTLKIQRTERGDSAVYLCASSLGLATRYNEQFFGPGTRLTVL.

For this clone: Germline is not matched at one junction end, which may reflect a read error. The genes are TRBV5-6 and TRBJ1-6; D is undetermined. Germline loops: CDR1 SGHDT, CDR2 YYEEEE. This CDR3 is 13 amino acids long. The CDR3 loop is CASSSGFYSPLHF. As DNA, the CDR3 is TGTGCCAGCAGCTCCGGGTTTTATTCCCCCCTCCACTTT.

The J gene is TRBJ1-2, the V gene TRBV6-5, with D unclear. The CDR3 runs to 13 residues. Germline CDR1 and CDR2: MNHEY and SVGAGI. V lost 5 bases and J 8 bases, leaving 15 bases between the germline ends. This CDR3 reads CASSPGRERGYTF. CDR3 sequence (DNA): TGTGCCAGCAGTCCAGGACGGGAAAGGGGCTACACCTTC.

The chain combines TRBV7-2 with TRBJ2-2, with 10 bases fitting TRBD2. V lost 0 bases, J lost 5 bases, and 6 bases stayed unmatched. This CDR3 spans 17 amino acids. Germline V lookup: CDR1 SGHTA, CDR2 FQGNSA. This CDR3 reads CASSLAQLAGVTGELFF. DNA for the CDR3: TGTGCCAGCAGCTTAGCGCAGCTAGCGGGAGTGACCGGGGAGCTGTTTTTT.

The J gene is TRBJ1-2, the V gene TRBV5-5; D remains ambiguous. CDR1 and CDR2 from the germline V gene are SGHKS and YYEKEE (reference sequence). This CDR3 is 14 amino acids long. Trimming stripped 1 base from V and 3 bases from J, with 10 bases between. CDR3: CASSLITGDYGYTF. DNA of the CDR3: TGTGCCAGCAGCTTGATAACGGGAGACTATGGCTACACCTTC.

This clone has more than one count but fewer than ten. The V and J genes are TRBV9 and TRBJ2-5; possible D gene TRBD2, 6 bases. Trimming cost V 4 bases and J 2 bases, with 9 bases left between them. The germline CDR1 and CDR2 sequences are SGDLS and YYNGEE. CDR3 length: 13 residues. The CDR3 sequence is CASSWRGQETQYF. DNA for the CDR3: TGTGCCAGCAGCTGGAGGGGTCAAGAGACCCAGTACTTC.

This clone occurred a few times. The chain is built from TRBV11-2 and TRBJ2-6; D is uncertain. This CDR3 region has 15 residues. Germline V gives CDR1 SGHAT, CDR2 FQNNGV. V lost 1 base and J lost 0, with 4 bases in between. CDR3 DNA sequence: TGTGCCAGCAGCTTAGGGAGCTCTGGGGCCAACGTCCTGACTTTC. It specifies CASSLGSSGANVLTF.

The chain combines TRBV5-4 with TRBJ1-1, with no clear D. The V end was cut by 7 bases, the J end by 0 bases, with 10 bases between. This CDR3 has 13 amino acids. CDR1 is SGHNT, CDR2 YYREEE, per germline (reference sequence). The chain's CDR3 is CASRESLNTEAFF. Written as DNA, the CDR3 is TGTGCCAGCCGGGAGTCCCTGAACACTGAAGCTTTCTTT.

The genes are TRBV25-1 and TRBJ2-3; 9 bases fit TRBD2. Germline V gene lookup returns CDR1 MGHDK and CDR2 SYGVNS. The CDR3 has 18 amino acids. V dropped 4 bases and J dropped 2; count of bases not matched to a gene: 13. Here the CDR3 reads CASSGGPVAGGSTDTQYF. DNA for the CDR3: TGTGCCAGCAGTGGCGGCCCGGTGGCGGGAGGGTCCACAGATACGCAGTATTTT.

CDR3 coding DNA: TGCGCCAGCAGCAGCCCGGGGGGGGCTGGTAACTATGGCTACACCTTC. Translated: CASSSPGGAGNYGYTF. The chain uses TRBV5-1 and TRBJ1-2; weak D call: TRBD1 (6 bases). Germline V gene lookup returns CDR1 SGHRS and CDR2 YFSETQ. The CDR3 consists of 16 residues. With 4 bases removed from V and 1 base from J, the gap between germline ends came to 17 bases.

The J gene is TRBJ1-1, the V gene TRBV5-5, with 7 bases lining up with TRBD1. CDR1 is SGHKS and CDR2 is YYEKEE in the germline V gene (reference sequence). With V trimmed by 4 bases and J by 7 bases, 10 bases remained unmatched. This CDR3 spans 14 amino acids. The CDR3 loop reads CASSLVTGPVEAFF. Written as DNA, the CDR3 is TGTGCCAGCAGCCTAGTGACAGGGCCGGTTGAAGCTTTCTTT.

The chain is built from TRBV7-2 and TRBJ2-2; 9 bases agree with TRBD2. The J segment lost 5 bases and the V segment lost 6 bases, leaving 10 bases of the junction unmatched. The CDR3 is 16 amino acids. The V gene's germline CDR1 is SGHTA and CDR2 FQGNSA. The CDR3 nucleotides are TGTGCCAGCAGACTAGGAGCGGGAGGAGGAACCGGGGAGCTGTTTTTT. Translated: CASRLGAGGGTGELFF.

The chain carries TRBV6-5 and TRBJ1-1; TRBD1 aligns across 12 bases. CDR3 length: 16 residues. The V and J ends lost 0 bases and 5 bases, in that order; junction bases with no gene match: 4. Per germline, CDR1 MNHEY and CDR2 SVGAGI. CDR3 in DNA: TGTGCCAGCAGTTACTCGGGACAGGGGGCGAGGACTGAAGCTTTCTTT. It codes for CASSYSGQGARTEAFF.

V usage is TRBV5-1 and J usage is TRBJ2-3; maybe TRBD2 (6 bases). The V gene's germline CDR1 is SGHRS and CDR2 YFSETQ. The CDR3 spans 13 residues. V lost 4 bases to trimming and J lost 8 bases, with 14 bases between them. The CDR3 loop is CASSRSSEGTQYF. The CDR3, as DNA: TGCGCCAGCAGCCGATCTAGCGAGGGTACGCAGTATTTT.

V is TRBV10-1 and J is TRBJ1-2; D not certain. In germline, CDR1 is WNHNN, CDR2 SYGVQD (reference sequence). The CDR3 has 13 residues. Trimming stripped 2 bases from V and 4 bases from J, with 8 bases between. CDR3 in amino acids: CASSESRFYGYTF. CDR3 sequence (DNA): TGCGCCAGCAGTGAGAGCCGTTTCTATGGCTACACCTTC.

The chain uses TRBV18 and TRBJ1-2, with 9 bases matching TRBD1. The CDR3 runs 15 residues. Germline V gene sequence: CDR1 KGHSH, CDR2 LQKENI. V gave up 3 bases and J gave up 5 bases; unmatched junction bases: 7. DNA for the CDR3: TGTGCCAGCTCACCTACGGAGGACAGGGGATATGGCTACACCTTC. This sequence encodes CASSPTEDRGYGYTF.

The chain uses TRBV6-2 or TRBV6-3 and TRBJ2-5; no clear D gene. This CDR3 region has 11 residues. The germline V gene encodes CDR1 MNHEY and CDR2 SVGEGT. Trimming stripped 4 bases from V and 3 bases from J, with 3 bases between. In DNA, the CDR3 is TGTGCCAGCAGTTTTAAAGAGACCCAGTACTTC. Translated: CASSFKETQYF.

This clone was picked up a small number of times. The chain is built from TRBV7-8 and TRBJ1-2; D gene ambiguous. The CDR3 is 14 amino acids. The germline CDR1 and CDR2 sequences are SGHVS and FQNEAQ. The ends were cut back, 3 bases at V and 7 bases at J, with 15 bases in the middle. CDR3 DNA sequence: TGTGCCAGCAGCTTCGACCGGCTGCGGGGTGGCTACACCTTC. It translates to CASSFDRLRGGYTF.

This clone has only a few counts. The rearrangement links TRBV5-1 to TRBJ2-3, with D possibly matching TRBD2 (5 bases). Deletions cut 2 bases from V and 7 bases from J, with 17 bases between. The length of the CDR3 is 15 residues. CDR1 is SGHRS and CDR2 is YFSETQ in the germline V gene. For the CDR3, the DNA is TGCGCCAGCAGCTTAATAGCCACCGAGGGCAATACGCAGTATTTT. This encodes CASSLIATEGNTQYF. Filled out from reference TRBV5-1 and TRBJ2-3, the complete variable domain reads KAGVTQTPRYLIKTRGQQVTLSCSPISGHRSVSWYQQTPGQGLQFLFEYFSETQRNKGNFPGRFSGRQFSNSRSEMNVSTLELGDSALYLCASSLIATEGNTQYFGPGTRLTVL.

The chain joins TRBV11-1 to TRBJ1-2; maybe TRBD1 (6 bases). The CDR3 has 12 residues. V lost 2 bases and J lost 6, with 7 bases in between. The V gene's germline CDR1 is SGHAT and CDR2 FQDESV (reference sequence). The CDR3 protein is CASSLSGDGYTF. The DNA for the CDR3 is TGTGCCAGCAGCTTATCAGGGGATGGCTACACCTTC.

The chain combines TRBV14 with TRBJ1-6, with D possibly being TRBD1 (5 bases). The V gene lost 1 base and the J gene lost 13 bases, with 11 bases spanning the gap. Looked up from germline, CDR1 is SGHDN and CDR2 is FVKESK. This CDR3 is 13 amino acids long. The CDR3: CASSQVQGSPLHF. The CDR3 coding sequence is TGTGCCAGCAGCCAAGTTCAGGGTTCGCCCCTCCACTTT.

The chain carries TRBV2 and TRBJ2-3; 12 nucleotides agree with TRBD2. This CDR3 has 14 amino acids. The V segment lost 7 bases and the J segment 5 bases; nucleotides outside the gene matches: 4. The V gene's germline CDR1 is SNHLY and CDR2 FYNNEI. The CDR3 loop reads CASTPGLAGDTQYF. As DNA, the CDR3 is TGTGCCAGCACCCCGGGACTAGCGGGAGATACGCAGTATTTT.

The chain links TRBV2 to TRBJ2-3; TRBD2 matches 9 bases. Germline trimming cut 6 bases from V and 11 bases from J; bases unmatched to any gene: 6. There are 12 residues in the CDR3. Germline V gene data show CDR1 as SNHLY and CDR2 as FYNNEI. The CDR3 DNA reads as TGTGCCAGCAGAAGGACTAGCGAGAAGCAGTATTTT. Its protein product is CASRRTSEKQYF.

The V call is TRBV3-1 (or the pseudogene TRBV3-2), the J call TRBJ2-7; D remains unclear. Germline assignment: CDR1 LGHDT and CDR2 YNNKEL (reference sequence). The CDR3 spans 12 residues. V dropped 0 bases and J dropped 6 bases, with 6 bases sitting between them. The CDR3 DNA follows: TGTGCCAGCAGCCAAGACCCCCTCGAGCAGTACTTC. Residues: CASSQDPLEQYF.

This clone was recorded only once. The chain links TRBV14 to TRBJ2-3, with D maybe TRBD2 (6 bases). The CDR3 has 16 amino acids. Germline V gives CDR1 SGHDN, CDR2 FVKESK. Trimming removed 1 base from V and 4 bases from J, with 15 bases in between. CDR3 DNA sequence: TGTGCCAGCAGCCAAGCTCCGACTAGTTCCGCAGATACGCAGTATTTT. Its translation is CASSQAPTSSADTQYF.

The chain combines TRBV29-1 with TRBJ2-5; 10 positions match TRBD2. Per germline, CDR1 SQVTM and CDR2 ANQGSEA. The CDR3 consists of 16 residues. CDR3 coding DNA: TGCACTGTGACTCGGGGGTCTAGCGGGAGTGGAGAGACCCAGTACTTC. Its protein product is CTVTRGSSGSGETQYF.

The gene calls are TRBV19 and TRBJ2-1; D is unresolved. The CDR3 is 15 residues long. Trimming cost V 1 base and J 4 bases, with 11 bases left between them. Germline V gives CDR1 LNHDA, CDR2 SQIVND (reference sequence). The CDR3 region is CASSIVQAGYNEQFF. The CDR3 nucleotides read TGTGCCAGTAGTATAGTTCAGGCAGGTTACAATGAGCAGTTCTTC.

The chain couples TRBV6-1 to TRBJ1-1, with 8 bases aligning to TRBD1. Trimming cost V 3 bases and J 1 base; bases outside gene matches: 4. CDR3 length equals 15 residues. The germline V gene encodes CDR1 MNHNS and CDR2 SASEGT. The CDR3 sequence: CASSDQDRANTEAFF. In nucleotides, the CDR3 is TGTGCCAGCAGTGACCAGGACAGGGCGAACACTGAAGCTTTCTTT.

The V gene is TRBV2, the J gene TRBJ1-5; TRBD1 matches at 9 bases. Germline V gene lookup returns CDR1 SNHLY and CDR2 FYNNEI. J was trimmed by 6 bases and V by 8 bases; bases with no gene match: 8. The CDR3 has 14 amino acids. For the CDR3, the DNA is TGTGCCAGCGGGGACACAGGGGGCTCTCAGCCCCAGCATTTT. This sequence encodes CASGDTGGSQPQHF.

This chain uses TRBV11-2 with TRBJ2-2, with a tentative D call TRBD1 (6 bases). CDR3 length: 16 residues. The germline V gene encodes CDR1 SGHAT and CDR2 FQNNGV. Trimming removed 1 base from V and 5 bases from J, with 14 bases in between. The CDR3 nucleotides read TGTGCCAGCAGCTTAGCCATTGGGACACGAACCGGGGAGCTGTTTTTT. Translating gives CASSLAIGTRTGELFF.

This clone has only a few counts. The chain links TRBV24-1 to TRBJ2-5; TRBD2 agrees at 12 bases. From germline, CDR1 is KGHDR and CDR2 SFDVKD. V was pared by 0 bases and J by 5 bases, with 0 bases of the junction left unmatched. The CDR3 has 15 amino acids. The CDR3 here is CATSDLTSGRETQYF. CDR3 DNA sequence: TGTGCCACCAGTGATTTGACTAGCGGGAGGGAGACCCAGTACTTC.

The gene calls are TRBV3-1 (or the pseudogene TRBV3-2) and TRBJ2-3; TRBD2 agrees at 9 bases. The ends lost 3 bases at V and 4 bases at J; junction bases unmatched: 2. Germline-derived CDR1 and CDR2 are LGHDT and YNNKEL (reference sequence). CDR3 size: 14 residues. Here the CDR3 DNA reads TGTGCCAGCAGCCAGGCGGGAGGGGCAGATACGCAGTATTTT. This gives the protein CASSQAGGADTQYF.